In this sample, the clone carrying this TCR beta chain turned up once. This sample was included in a study of technical replicates of blood from several donors. V was pared by 1 base and J by 5 bases, with 12 bases of the junction left unmatched. CDR1 is SGHAT, CDR2 FQNNGV, per germline. CDR3 length equals 18 residues. Repertoires were generated with immunoSEQ multiplex PCR, while TCRdb's copy carries only in-frame clones and drops some. The profile covers roughly 60,000 clones, with nearly 95% appearing a single time and 4.3% taken by the ten largest. Sample: PBMCs. The rearrangement joins TRBV11-2 to TRBJ2-5; 11 bases are shared with TRBD2. The TCR sequence derives from a human donor in good health. Some clones in this sample may be carry-over from other donors' samples. The CDR3 region is CASSLGAETSGGVETQYF. CDR3 nucleotide sequence: TGTGCCAGCAGCTTAGGGGCAGAAACTAGCGGGGGCGTGGAGACCCAGTACTTC. The full variable domain, completed using reference TRBV11-2 and TRBJ2-5, is EAGVAQSPRYKIIEKRQSVAFWCNPISGHATLYWYQQILGQGPKLLIQFQNNGVVDDSQLPKDRFSAERLKGVDSTLKIQPAKLEDSAVYLCASSLGAETSGGVETQYFGPGTRLLVL.